These T cell receptor beta chains were read from a single sample in a study of cytomegalovirus exposure and HLA in healthy donors. Sequencing used immunoSEQ multiplex PCR; TCRdb keeps in-frame clones, though not all of them. The sample holds 95,000 to 150,000 clones; about 80% are singletons and the top ten take approximately 28%. The specimen was PBMCs. Receptor source: a man in his sixties in good health and CMV-seropositive. Both conserved end residues are part of each CDR3. Each record gives: J gene, V gene, D gene, CDR3 protein. D genes are given only for firm matches.

>TRBJ1-4|TRBV7-9|-
CASSLYIAQGQRKLFF
>TRBJ1-4|TRBV7-9|-
CASSPGVEGGLFF
>TRBJ2-5|TRBV19|-
CASSIRQGGFKETQYF
>TRBJ2-4|TRBV11-2|TRBD1
CASSYTGGAKNIQYF
>TRBJ2-7|TRBV2|-
CASKPQGGYYEQYF
>TRBJ1-5|TRBV5-1|TRBD1
CASSLTGVDDQPQHF
>TRBJ1-5|TRBV7-9|TRBD1
CASKKTGDGNQPQHF
>TRBJ2-5|TRBV6-1|-
CASSEHVGGTEETQYF
>TRBJ2-5|TRBV10-1|-
CASSGQIRETQYF
>TRBJ1-1|TRBV5-5|-
CASSRDGGTEAFF
>TRBJ1-1|TRBV7-3|-
CASSRELNTEAFF
>TRBJ2-7|TRBV29-1|-
CSVATRPGSYEQYF
>TRBJ1-1|TRBV6-1|-
CASSGQGNTEAFF
>TRBJ2-1|TRBV2|-
CASSESSGNEQFF
>TRBJ2-1|TRBV6-6|-
CASSSGTYYNEQFF
>TRBJ2-1|TRBV11-3|-
CASSKTEAGFF
>TRBJ1-6|TRBV18|-
CASSSSQGENSPLHF
>TRBJ1-2|TRBV5-4|TRBD1
CASSLTGADISYGYTF
>TRBJ2-1|TRBV7-3|TRBD1
CASSLDRGRNEQFF
>TRBJ2-3|TRBV7-9|-
CASSPGGGSTDTQYF
>TRBJ2-2|TRBV7-6|-
CASSLVLPGVTGELFF
>TRBJ1-2|TRBV5-1|TRBD1
CASSLDAGQDGYTF
>TRBJ2-1|TRBV5-1|-
CASSLGGNSYNEQFF
>TRBJ1-1|TRBV2|TRBD1
CASREWGQPNTEAFF
>TRBJ2-7|TRBV29-1|TRBD2
CSVMAGGSYEQYF
>TRBJ2-5|TRBV5-1|-
CASSFGGVTDQETQYF
>TRBJ2-7|TRBV6-5|-
CASSHSGARGEQYF
>TRBJ1-6|TRBV5-1|TRBD1
CASSWEPGQNSPLHF
>TRBJ2-7|TRBV7-9|TRBD1
CASSPGTGGEQYF
>TRBJ1-1|TRBV5-6|-
CASSLRGWSTEAFF
>TRBJ2-3|TRBV7-9|-
CASSLYGTSTDTQYF
>TRBJ1-1|TRBV2|TRBD1
CASSGAPYDPGQKNTEAFF
>TRBJ2-1|TRBV5-1|TRBD1
CASSAGQGANEQFF
>TRBJ1-2|TRBV7-9|TRBD1
CASSPGTVGYTF
>TRBJ1-1|TRBV7-9|-
CASSPEGWGTEAFF
>TRBJ1-1|TRBV21-1|-
CASSKVQGVNTEAFF
>TRBJ1-2|TRBV4-1|TRBD1
CASSQDKDRGHGYTF
>TRBJ2-1|TRBV7-9|-
CSSSLITVRAANEQFF
>TRBJ2-3|TRBV5-4|TRBD2
CASSLTSGRLLTTDTQYF
>TRBJ2-7|TRBV10-1|TRBD1
CASQRAGGYEQYF
>TRBJ2-7|TRBV2|-
CASSPIRRGYEQYF
>TRBJ2-2|TRBV12-5|-
CASGLVMSDNLGGELFF
>TRBJ1-2|TRBV18|-
CASSPNTGRNYGYTF
>TRBJ2-7|TRBV6-6|TRBD1
CASSYHYRGRSYEQYF
>TRBJ1-2|TRBV27|TRBD1
CASSPRTGLAYGYTF
>TRBJ2-3|TRBV5-4|TRBD1
CASFFGGQGGDTQYF
>TRBJ1-3|TRBV11-2|-
CASSTRIGSGNTIYF
>TRBJ2-3|TRBV13|TRBD2
CASSLGLAGPTDTQYF
>-|TRBV5-1|TRBD1
CASSLPGQGAPLGEQYF
>TRBJ1-2|TRBV5-4|-
CASRQTGNLLGYTF
>TRBJ1-1|TRBV7-3|-
CASSLRWNHLDPNTEAFF
>TRBJ2-7|TRBV18|TRBD2
CASSSTSGGAYEQYF
>TRBJ2-3|TRBV5-1|TRBD1
CASSGGTGQSTDTQYF
>TRBJ1-2|TRBV28|-
CASSFSGAIINYGYTF
>TRBJ2-6|TRBV21-1|-
CASTGRESSGANVLTF
>TRBJ1-1|TRBV19|TRBD1
CASRGDRAINTEAFF
>TRBJ1-3|TRBV18|-
CASSQGRSSGNTIYF
>TRBJ1-5|TRBV7-7|-
CASSPDNYQPQHF
>TRBJ2-7|TRBV7-8|TRBD2
CASSQRGGLAGEFTYEQYF
>TRBJ2-7|TRBV5-1|TRBD2
CASSPVGTSGSVVGSEQYF